This T cell receptor beta chain was documented in a study of shared clonotypes between healthy human individuals. Overall study: Aged 18 to 49, the donors were a couple of women and three men. Whole-study results and caveats: Few donors restricted represented genetic and exposure-history diversity. Researchers found naive subsets generally carried larger estimated richness than memory subsets.

The germline V and J ends were trimmed by 8 bases and 1 base, with 13 bases remaining between them. This CDR3 spans 14 amino acids. Germline CDR1 MNHNY, CDR2 SVGAGI (reference sequence). Only in-frame clones appear in the TCRdb table, and some are missing; sequencing was by immunoSEQ multiplex PCR. The profile shows about 1.5 million clones, approximately 96% of them singletons. All participating donors were Caucasian adults from Nashville, Tennessee. In this sample, this clone turned up once. Its target is unknown. The rearrangement links TRBV6-6 to TRBJ2-3, with a possible D match to TRBD2 (7 bases). The source is a man between 25 and 39 years old in good health. Material: naive CD4+ T cells sorted from blood. Subset here: CD45RA+ positively selected. The CDR3 nucleotides read TGTGCCAGCCAACAGGGAGGGCGCACAGATACGCAGTATTTT. Translating gives CASQQGGRTDTQYF.